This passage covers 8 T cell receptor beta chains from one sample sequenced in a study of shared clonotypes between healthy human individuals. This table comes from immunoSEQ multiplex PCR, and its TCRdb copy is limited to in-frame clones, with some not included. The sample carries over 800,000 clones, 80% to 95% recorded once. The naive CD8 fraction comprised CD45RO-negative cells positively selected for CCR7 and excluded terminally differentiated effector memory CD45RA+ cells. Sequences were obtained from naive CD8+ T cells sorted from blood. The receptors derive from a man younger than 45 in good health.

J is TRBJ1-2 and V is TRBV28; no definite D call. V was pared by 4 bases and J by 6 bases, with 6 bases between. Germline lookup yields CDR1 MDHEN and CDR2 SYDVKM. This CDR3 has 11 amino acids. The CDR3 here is CASSYPDGYTF. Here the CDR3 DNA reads TGTGCCAGCAGTTACCCGGATGGCTACACCTTC.

CDR3 amino acids: CASSLNRVSTDTQYF. The CDR3 DNA reads as TGTGCCAGCAGTTTAAACAGGGTTAGCACAGATACGCAGTATTTT. The genes are TRBV28 and TRBJ2-3; a possible D gene is TRBD1 (6 bases). Trimming took 2 bases from V and 0 from J, leaving 9 bases between them. The CDR3 consists of 15 residues. Germline CDR1 and CDR2: MDHEN and SYDVKM. The whole variable domain, filled in from reference TRBV28 and TRBJ2-3, reads DVKVTQSSRYLVKRTGEKVFLECVQDMDHENMFWYRQDPGLGLRLIYFSYDVKMKEKGDIPEGYSVSREKKERFSLILESASTNQTSMYLCASSLNRVSTDTQYFGPGTRLTVL.

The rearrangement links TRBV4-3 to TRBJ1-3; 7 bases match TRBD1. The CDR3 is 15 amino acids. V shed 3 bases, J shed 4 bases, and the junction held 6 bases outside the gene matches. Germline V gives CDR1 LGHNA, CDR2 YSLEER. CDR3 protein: CASSHRTGPGNTIYF. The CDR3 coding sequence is TGCGCCAGCAGCCACAGGACAGGTCCGGGAAACACCATATATTTT.

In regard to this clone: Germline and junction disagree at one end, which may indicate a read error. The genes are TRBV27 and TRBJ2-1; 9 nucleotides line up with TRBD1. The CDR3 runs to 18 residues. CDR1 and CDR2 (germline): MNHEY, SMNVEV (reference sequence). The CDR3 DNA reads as TGTGCCAGCAGTTTATCACCATTCCGCGGGACAGGGATAGGTGAGAAGTTCTTC. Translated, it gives CASSLSPFRGTGIGEKFF.

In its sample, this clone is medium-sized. The CDR3 here is CASSFIQMNTEAFF. The CDR3 region has the DNA TGCGCCAGCAGTTTTATCCAGATGAACACTGAAGCTTTCTTT. The chain has TRBV4-1 and TRBJ1-1; D unclear. The V gene's germline CDR1 is MGHRA and CDR2 YSYEKL. CDR3 size: 14 residues. V was trimmed by 6 bases and J by 0 bases, leaving 11 bases between them.

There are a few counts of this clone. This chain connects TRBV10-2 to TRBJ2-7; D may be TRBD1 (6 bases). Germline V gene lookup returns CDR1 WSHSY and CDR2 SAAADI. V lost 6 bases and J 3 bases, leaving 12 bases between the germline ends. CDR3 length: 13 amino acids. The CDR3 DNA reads TGCGCCAGCAGCCCAGGACAGATCTACGAGCAGTACTTC. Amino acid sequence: CASSPGQIYEQYF.

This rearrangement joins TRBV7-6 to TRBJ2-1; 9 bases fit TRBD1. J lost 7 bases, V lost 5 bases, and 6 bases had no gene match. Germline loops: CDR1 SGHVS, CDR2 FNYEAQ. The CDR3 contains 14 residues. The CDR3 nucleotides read TGTGCCAGCAGCGCCTGGGACAGGGCAAATGAGCAGTTCTTC. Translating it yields CASSAWDRANEQFF.

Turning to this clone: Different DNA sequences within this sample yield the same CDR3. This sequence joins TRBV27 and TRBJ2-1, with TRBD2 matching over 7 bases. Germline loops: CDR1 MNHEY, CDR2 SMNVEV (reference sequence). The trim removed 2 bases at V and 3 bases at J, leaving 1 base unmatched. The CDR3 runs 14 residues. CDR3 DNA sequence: TGTGCCAGCAGTTTAGGGGGGGGCTACAATGAGCAGTTCTTC. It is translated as CASSLGGGYNEQFF.